This T cell receptor (beta chain) was captured by sequencing in a study of OX40 agonist ivuxolimab in advanced cancers. Study conclusions and caveats: Those patients achieving a partial response at 0.1-3.0 mg/kg showed among the lowest clonal expansion.

A note on this clone: Its antigen is unidentified. The junction differs from germline at one of its ends, possibly a read error.

CDR1 and CDR2 (germline): SGHVS, FQNEAQ. The CDR3 is 13 amino acids. Assay used: immunoSEQ multiplex PCR; TCRdb lists only in-frame clones, some missing. The sample yields about 8,900 clones, roughly 90% seen once. This TCR derives from an adult with an advanced solid tumor such as melanoma, head and neck, liver or kidney cancer. The sample was CD4+ or CD8+ T cells sorted from blood, taken in a trial of the OX40 agonist ivuxolimab. The J gene is TRBJ2-7, the V gene TRBV7-8; D gene unclear. The CDR3 DNA reads as TGTGCCAGCAGCAAAGACGGCTCCCACGAGCAGTACTTC. Translated, it gives CASSKDGSHEQYF. Drawing the rest from reference TRBV7-8 and TRBJ2-7, the complete variable domain is GAGVSQSPRYKVAKRGQDVALRCDPISGHVSLFWYQQALGQGPEFLTYFQNEAQLDKSGLPSDRFFAERPEGSVSTLKIQRTQQEDSAVYLCASSKDGSHEQYFGPGTRLTVT.